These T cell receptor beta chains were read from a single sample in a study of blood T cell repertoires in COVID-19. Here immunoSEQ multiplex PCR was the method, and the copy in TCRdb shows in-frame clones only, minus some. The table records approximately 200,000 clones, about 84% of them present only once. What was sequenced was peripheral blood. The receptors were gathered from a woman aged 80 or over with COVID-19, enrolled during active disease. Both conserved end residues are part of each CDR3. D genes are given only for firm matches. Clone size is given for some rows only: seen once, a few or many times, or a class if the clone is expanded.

cdr3_aa: CASSLGQDTQYF
cdr3_nt: TGCGCCAGCAGCTTGGGACAGGATACGCAGTATTTT
clone_size: .
v_call: TRBV5-1
j_call: TRBJ2-3
d_call: .

cdr3_aa: CASSNLWDRGGGAFF
cdr3_nt: TGTGCCAGCAGCAACCTTTGGGACAGAGGTGGTGGAGCTTTCTTT
clone_size: .
v_call: TRBV3-1/TRBV3-2
j_call: TRBJ1-1
d_call: TRBD1

cdr3_aa: CASSSGGNQPQHF
cdr3_nt: TGTGCCAGCAGTTCAGGGGGCAATCAGCCCCAGCATTTT
clone_size: .
v_call: TRBV6-5
j_call: TRBJ1-5
d_call: .

cdr3_aa: CASSTQGADTGELFF
cdr3_nt: TGCGCCAGCAGTACCCAGGGGGCAGACACCGGGGAGCTGTTTTTT
clone_size: few
v_call: TRBV5-1
j_call: TRBJ2-2
d_call: TRBD1

cdr3_aa: CASGGQGKGQPQHF
cdr3_nt: TGTGCCAGCGGGGGACAGGGTAAAGGTCAGCCCCAGCATTTT
clone_size: .
v_call: TRBV7-2
j_call: TRBJ1-5
d_call: TRBD1

cdr3_aa: CASSPEGTYEQYF
cdr3_nt: TGTGCCAGCTCACCAGAGGGGACTTACGAGCAGTACTTC
clone_size: .
v_call: TRBV18
j_call: TRBJ2-7
d_call: .

cdr3_aa: CASSTHRGLGQPQHF
cdr3_nt: TGTGCCAGTAGTACCCACAGGGGGCTCGGTCAGCCCCAGCATTTT
clone_size: .
v_call: TRBV19
j_call: TRBJ1-5
d_call: TRBD1

cdr3_aa: CASSTRDYTDTQYF
cdr3_nt: TGTGCCAGTAGTACCCGGGACTACACAGATACGCAGTATTTT
clone_size: .
v_call: TRBV19
j_call: TRBJ2-3
d_call: TRBD2

cdr3_aa: CASSLLGGASGANVLTF
cdr3_nt: TGTGCCAGCAGCCTGCTGGGGGGGGCCTCTGGGGCCAACGTCCTGACTTTC
clone_size: .
v_call: TRBV3-1/TRBV3-2
j_call: TRBJ2-6
d_call: .

cdr3_aa: CASSSVAGLSYNEQFF
cdr3_nt: TGTGCCAGCTCATCAGTAGCGGGTCTCTCCTACAATGAGCAGTTCTTC
clone_size: few
v_call: TRBV18
j_call: TRBJ2-1
d_call: TRBD2

cdr3_aa: CASSLGLNSNQPQHF
cdr3_nt: TGTGCCAGCAGCTTAGGTCTTAATAGCAATCAGCCCCAGCATTTT
clone_size: .
v_call: TRBV11-2
j_call: TRBJ1-5
d_call: .

cdr3_aa: CASSAGPGDYEQYF
cdr3_nt: TGCGCCAGCAGCGCGGGCCCTGGGGACTACGAGCAGTACTTC
clone_size: .
v_call: TRBV5-1
j_call: TRBJ2-7
d_call: .

cdr3_aa: CASSPLTGTSTRQYF
cdr3_nt: TGTGCCAGCAGCCCGCTTACCGGGACATCAACCCGACAGTACTTC
clone_size: .
v_call: TRBV7-9
j_call: TRBJ2-7
d_call: .

cdr3_aa: CASTEGLALNEQFF
cdr3_nt: TGTGCCAGCACCGAGGGTCTAGCGCTGAATGAGCAGTTCTTC
clone_size: .
v_call: TRBV13
j_call: TRBJ2-1
d_call: .

cdr3_aa: CASSATLESAYKQYF
cdr3_nt: TGCGCCAGCAGCGCAACGCTAGAGAGCGCGTACAAGCAGTACTTC
clone_size: few
v_call: TRBV5-1
j_call: TRBJ2-7
d_call: .

cdr3_aa: CASSQDRVTSNTQYF
cdr3_nt: TGTGCCAGCAGCCAAGATCGGGTTACCTCAAATACGCAGTATTTT
clone_size: .
v_call: TRBV3-1/TRBV3-2
j_call: TRBJ2-3
d_call: .

cdr3_aa: CASSVTGGSEQFF
cdr3_nt: TGTGCCAGCAGCGTAACAGGGGGGAGCGAGCAGTTCTTC
clone_size: .
v_call: TRBV9
j_call: TRBJ2-1
d_call: TRBD1

cdr3_aa: CASSATLASETQYF
cdr3_nt: TGTGCCAGCAGCGCCACACTAGCCTCCGAGACCCAGTACTTC
clone_size: .
v_call: TRBV7-2
j_call: TRBJ2-5
d_call: .

cdr3_aa: CASSRRRPVSNQPQHF
cdr3_nt: TGCGCCAGCAGCCGTCGCCGTCCAGTGAGCAATCAGCCCCAGCATTTT
clone_size: once
v_call: TRBV10-1
j_call: TRBJ1-5
d_call: .

cdr3_aa: CSVAPGGNNQPQHF
cdr3_nt: TGCAGCGTTGCTCCGGGGGGGAATAATCAGCCCCAGCATTTT
clone_size: .
v_call: TRBV29-1
j_call: TRBJ1-5
d_call: .

cdr3_aa: CASRKGANYGYTF
cdr3_nt: TGTGCCAGCAGAAAAGGAGCTAACTATGGCTACACCTTC
clone_size: .
v_call: TRBV7-9
j_call: TRBJ1-2
d_call: .

cdr3_aa: CASSVRGRNTEAFF
cdr3_nt: TGTGCCAGCAGCGTTAGGGGGAGGAACACTGAAGCTTTCTTT
clone_size: .
v_call: TRBV3-1/TRBV3-2
j_call: TRBJ1-1
d_call: .

cdr3_aa: CASSAGTAWNQPQHF
cdr3_nt: TGTGCCAGTAGTGCCGGGACTGCATGGAATCAGCCCCAGCATTTT
clone_size: .
v_call: TRBV19
j_call: TRBJ1-5
d_call: .

cdr3_aa: CASSLGPGSSYNEQFF
cdr3_nt: TGCGCCAGCAGCTTGGGTCCAGGCAGCTCCTACAATGAGCAGTTCTTC
clone_size: .
v_call: TRBV5-1
j_call: TRBJ2-1
d_call: .

cdr3_aa: CASSLRSDTQYF
cdr3_nt: TGTGCCAGCAGCCTGCGGTCTGATACGCAGTATTTT
clone_size: .
v_call: TRBV28
j_call: TRBJ2-3
d_call: .

cdr3_aa: CASSFGTGNEQYF
cdr3_nt: TGCGCCAGCAGCTTTGGGACAGGGAACGAGCAGTACTTC
clone_size: .
v_call: TRBV5-1
j_call: TRBJ2-7
d_call: TRBD1

cdr3_aa: CASSWVQGGNTIYF
cdr3_nt: TGTGCCAGCTCTTGGGTACAGGGTGGAAACACCATATATTTT
clone_size: .
v_call: TRBV11-2
j_call: TRBJ1-3
d_call: .

cdr3_aa: CASRYGRAHSTDTQYF
cdr3_nt: TGCGCCAGCAGGTATGGGAGGGCACACAGCACAGATACGCAGTATTTT
clone_size: .
v_call: TRBV5-1
j_call: TRBJ2-3
d_call: TRBD2

cdr3_aa: CASSPATPTYEQYF
cdr3_nt: TGTGCCAGCTCGCCCGCGACACCGACCTACGAGCAGTACTTC
clone_size: .
v_call: TRBV18
j_call: TRBJ2-7
d_call: .